A single sample gave rise to the 30 T cell receptor beta chains below, sequenced in a study of long-term antiretroviral therapy in people with HIV. At the survey level, the v3.0 immunoSEQ assay was run. TCRdb's table, derived via immunoSEQ multiplex PCR, lists solely in-frame clones and lacks some. The table shows about 40,000 clones, with around nine tenths occurring only once. The sequencing here drew on unsorted PBMCs, taken 0.1 years before starting antiretroviral therapy. The receptor set was obtained from a woman aged 45-60 years with HIV.

This chain connects TRBV30 to TRBJ2-3; 8 bases fit TRBD2. The CDR3 is 15 residues long. Germline CDR1 GTSNPN, CDR2 SVGIG (reference sequence). The CDR3 loop is CAPVTWRGDGDTQYF. The CDR3 DNA sequence: TGTGCTCCGGTCACTTGGCGGGGGGACGGAGATACGCAGTATTTT.

This sequence joins TRBV6-6 and TRBJ2-7, with D possibly TRBD2 on 6 matching bases. The CDR3 is 12 amino acids. Per germline, CDR1 MNHNY and CDR2 SVGAGI (reference sequence). V dropped 6 bases and J dropped 4 bases, with 10 bases sitting between them. CDR3 DNA: TGTGCCAGCAGCCCCGGGGGTTACGAGCAGTACTTC. It yields the protein CASSPGGYEQYF.

The rearrangement joins TRBV30 to TRBJ1-2; D unclear. V was trimmed by 1 base and J by 6 bases, leaving 9 bases between them. Germline assignment: CDR1 GTSNPN and CDR2 SVGIG (reference sequence). This CDR3 is 12 amino acids long. The CDR3 bases are TGTGCCTGGAGTGGGAACACTAATGGCTACACCTTC. Protein product: CAWSGNTNGYTF.

The J gene is TRBJ2-2, the V gene TRBV2, with 11 bases lining up with TRBD1. CDR1 is SNHLY, CDR2 FYNNEI, per germline. V dropped 8 bases and J dropped 7; count of bases not matched to a gene: 6. CDR3 size: 14 residues. CDR3 bases: TGTGCCAGCGGGGGACAGGGGGAACACGGGGAGCTGTTTTTT. Residues: CASGGQGEHGELFF.

The chain is built from TRBV7-3 and TRBJ2-3; 12 nucleotides agree with TRBD1. The CDR3 runs 17 residues. The germline CDR1 and CDR2 sequences are SGHTA and FQGTGA. The ends lost 3 bases at V and 6 bases at J; junction bases unmatched: 10. The CDR3 loop is CASSFAGTGGAGDTQYF. The CDR3 region has the DNA TGTGCCAGCAGCTTCGCGGGGACAGGGGGCGCAGGGGATACGCAGTATTTT. Variable domain in full (rest from reference TRBV7-3 and TRBJ2-3): GAGVSQTPSNKVTEKGKYVELRCDPISGHTALYWYRQSLGQGPEFLIYFQGTGAADDSGLPNDRFFAVRPEGSVSTLKIQRTERGDSAVYLCASSFAGTGGAGDTQYFGPGTRLTVL.

The V and J genes are TRBV18 and TRBJ2-1; tentative D call: TRBD1 (6 bases). The CDR3 contains 15 residues. Trimming took 5 bases from V and 6 from J, leaving 17 bases between them. Germline V gives CDR1 KGHSH, CDR2 LQKENI. The CDR3 here is CASSSLDSPSNEQFF. The CDR3, as DNA: TGTGCCAGCTCATCTCTGGACAGCCCCTCCAATGAGCAGTTCTTC.

The chain couples TRBV19 to TRBJ1-3; no reliable D call. The V and J ends lost 6 bases and 3 bases respectively, with 12 bases between them. The germline V gene encodes CDR1 LNHDA and CDR2 SQIVND (reference sequence). The CDR3 covers 14 residues. The CDR3 is CASRRVASGNTIYF. The CDR3 nucleotides read TGTGCCAGTAGGAGGGTCGCAAGTGGAAACACCATATATTTT.

V and J are TRBV18 and TRBJ1-3; weak D call: TRBD1 (6 bases). The CDR3 runs to 17 residues. Deletions cut 5 bases from V and 0 bases from J, with 17 bases between. Germline CDR1 is KGHSH and CDR2 is LQKENI. CDR3 nucleotide sequence: TGTGCCAGCTCATCAACTCCCCGGGACACCTCTGGAAACACCATATATTTT. Its translation is CASSSTPRDTSGNTIYF. Looking up the rest from reference TRBV18 and TRBJ1-3 gives the full variable domain: NAGVMQNPRHLVRRRGQEARLRCSPMKGHSHVYWYRQLPEEGLKFMVYLQKENIIDESGMPKERFSAEFPKEGPSILRIQQVVRGDSAAYFCASSSTPRDTSGNTIYFGEGSWLTVV.

This rearrangement joins TRBV4-3 to TRBJ2-5, with 8 bases lining up with TRBD1. CDR1 is LGHNA, CDR2 YSLEER, per germline. Losses at the gene ends were 0 bases for V and 5 bases for J; bases not matched to a gene: 11. The CDR3 sequence is 17 residues long. The CDR3 spells CASSQDPRTGSLETQYF. CDR3 nucleotides: TGCGCCAGCAGCCAAGATCCTCGGACAGGGAGCCTGGAGACCCAGTACTTC.

This chain's CDR3 is CASSLSFNGRGNYGYTF. The DNA for the CDR3 is TGTGCCAGCAGTTTATCGTTTAACGGCAGGGGTAACTATGGCTACACCTTC. The chain has TRBV27 and TRBJ1-2; possible D gene TRBD1, 6 bases. Trimming cost V 0 bases and J 1 base, with 15 bases left between them. Germline loops: CDR1 MNHEY, CDR2 SMNVEV (reference sequence). The CDR3 sequence is 17 residues long.

The CDR3 spells CASSGGSGTGNYGYTF. In nucleotides, the CDR3 is TGTGCCAGCAGTGGGGGTAGCGGGACAGGGAACTATGGCTACACCTTC. The chain links TRBV2 to TRBJ1-2; TRBD1 agrees at 9 bases. The V gene's germline CDR1 is SNHLY and CDR2 FYNNEI. The CDR3 is made up of 16 amino acids. Losses at the gene ends were 4 bases for V and 2 bases for J; bases not matched to a gene: 8.

The rearrangement joins TRBV18 to TRBJ2-7; maybe TRBD1 (6 bases). The CDR3 extends over 12 amino acids. Per germline, CDR1 KGHSH and CDR2 LQKENI. V lost 6 bases to trimming and J lost 6 bases, with 12 bases between them. CDR3 bases: TGTGCCAGCTCGCACAGGGATGGCGAGCAGTACTTC. Amino acids: CASSHRDGEQYF.

The chain joins TRBV10-3 to TRBJ1-1; the D gene is possibly TRBD1 (5 bases). V dropped 4 bases and J dropped 0 bases, with 9 bases sitting between them. The CDR3 loop spans 14 amino acids. Looked up from germline, CDR1 is ENHRY and CDR2 is SYGVKD. CDR3 bases: TGTGCCATCAGTGTGGGGACGTTGAACACTGAAGCTTTCTTT. Translation: CAISVGTLNTEAFF.

The J gene is TRBJ2-7, the V gene TRBV5-1; D is tentatively TRBD1 or TRBD2 (6 bases each). From germline, CDR1 is SGHRS and CDR2 YFSETQ. V lost 7 bases and J 0 bases, leaving 14 bases between the germline ends. The CDR3 loop spans 14 amino acids. CDR3 nucleotides: TGCGCCAGCGGGGGCGGGGATAGCTCCTACGAGCAGTACTTC. It specifies CASGGGDSSYEQYF.

This chain connects TRBV5-6 to TRBJ1-2; 10 bases fit TRBD1. This CDR3 has 16 amino acids. Germline CDR1 and CDR2: SGHDT and YYEEEE. With V trimmed by 4 bases and J by 2 bases, 8 bases remained unmatched. Here the CDR3 reads CASSADRGIRNYGYTF. The CDR3 DNA is TGTGCCAGCAGCGCGGACAGGGGGATACGAAACTATGGCTACACCTTC.

The gene calls are TRBV14 and TRBJ1-4; 8 bases agree with TRBD1. The CDR3 covers 15 residues. V shed 5 bases and J 2 bases; nucleotides not matched to a gene: 4. Germline V lookup: CDR1 SGHDN, CDR2 FVKESK. CDR3 sequence reads: CASSSRTGTNEKLFF. The CDR3 nucleotides read TGTGCCAGCAGCAGCCGGACAGGGACTAATGAAAAACTGTTTTTT.

The CDR3 here is CASSGERGYNEQFF. As DNA, the CDR3 is TGTGCCAGCAGCGGGGAGCGCGGCTACAATGAGCAGTTCTTC. The rearrangement links TRBV5-6 to TRBJ2-1; perhaps TRBD2 as D (5 bases). The CDR3 extends over 14 amino acids. Trimming pared 4 bases from V and 3 bases from J, leaving 11 bases between. CDR1 SGHDT and CDR2 YYEEEE come from the germline V gene.

The J gene is TRBJ1-5, the V gene TRBV5-8; D call uncertain. V was pared by 4 bases and J by 4 bases, with 15 bases between. There are 15 residues in the CDR3. CDR1 and CDR2 from the germline V gene are SGHTS and YDEGEE. Here the CDR3 DNA reads TGTGCCAGCAGCCGAGGGTTGTTCGGAAATCAGCCCCAGCATTTT. This encodes CASSRGLFGNQPQHF.

The table lists this clone with a few counts. The V gene is TRBV30, the J gene TRBJ2-2; 7 bases line up with TRBD2. Germline V CDR1 and CDR2: GTSNPN, SVGIG (reference sequence). The V and J ends lost 4 bases and 5 bases, in that order; junction bases with no gene match: 7. This CDR3 has 14 amino acids. CDR3 amino acids: CAWNGGGFTGELFF. For the CDR3, the DNA is TGTGCCTGGAACGGCGGGGGTTTTACCGGGGAGCTGTTTTTT.

The rearrangement links TRBV7-3 to TRBJ2-5, with TRBD2 identical over 7 bases. With 5 bases clipped from V and 2 bases from J, the junction kept 11 bases outside the gene matches. Germline V gene sequence: CDR1 SGHTA, CDR2 FQGTGA. The CDR3 is 16 residues long. CDR3 DNA sequence: TGTGCCAGCAGCCGAAACGGGCGGGGGATACAAGAGACCCAGTACTTC. Translating it yields CASSRNGRGIQETQYF.

The chain uses TRBV30 and TRBJ1-4; D ambiguous. The ends were cut back, 0 bases at V and 8 bases at J, with 16 bases in the middle. The germline CDR1 and CDR2 sequences are GTSNPN and SVGIG (reference sequence). The length of the CDR3 is 15 residues. The CDR3 nucleotides are TGTGCCTGGAGTGTACTCGCAGGTAGAAGCGAAAAACTGTTTTTT. Translation gives CAWSVLAGRSEKLFF.

The chain combines TRBV30 with TRBJ1-6; possible D gene TRBD1, 6 bases. The CDR3 is 13 residues long. V lost 3 bases, J lost 9 bases, and 12 bases lay in between. The germline gives CDR1 GTSNPN, CDR2 SVGIG (reference sequence). CDR3 sequence reads: CAWSPGAGSPLHF. The CDR3 DNA sequence: TGTGCCTGGAGCCCGGGGGCCGGTTCACCCCTCCACTTT.

The V gene is TRBV6-1, the J gene TRBJ1-2; D gene ambiguous. Germline CDR1 and CDR2: MNHNS and SASEGT. The CDR3 consists of 12 residues. Trimming took 2 bases from V and 5 from J, leaving 6 bases between them. The CDR3 is CASSERSYGYTF. The CDR3 nucleotides are TGTGCCAGCAGTGAACGCAGTTATGGCTACACCTTC.

The gene calls are TRBV5-4 and TRBJ2-7, with 9 bases matching TRBD2. CDR1 is SGHNT, CDR2 YYREEE, per germline (reference sequence). The CDR3 is 17 residues long. The ends lost 4 bases at V and 7 bases at J; junction bases unmatched: 18. This chain's CDR3 is CASSAVGSGGPAFEQYF. The CDR3 bases are TGTGCCAGCAGCGCCGTGGGGAGCGGGGGGCCCGCCTTTGAGCAGTACTTC.

This clone was recorded only once. The J gene is TRBJ1-2, the V gene TRBV5-4, with 7 bases matching TRBD1. Germline-derived CDR1 and CDR2 are SGHNT and YYREEE (reference sequence). The CDR3 is 15 residues long. J was trimmed by 4 bases and V by 4 bases; bases with no gene match: 10. The CDR3 protein is CASSRGQDGRYGYTF. The CDR3 DNA is TGTGCCAGCAGCCGAGGACAGGACGGGCGCTATGGCTACACCTTC.

The chain is built from TRBV19 and TRBJ2-3; D not resolved. Trimming pared 7 bases from V and 2 bases from J, leaving 13 bases between. The CDR3 has 14 amino acids. Germline V gives CDR1 LNHDA, CDR2 SQIVND (reference sequence). The CDR3 sequence: CASTKGLDTDTQYF. CDR3 bases: TGTGCCAGTACCAAGGGCCTTGACACAGATACGCAGTATTTT.

This chain links TRBV6-4 with TRBJ1-4; D is ambiguous. V gave up 5 bases and J gave up 8 bases, with 15 bases separating them. Germline V lookup: CDR1 MRHNA, CDR2 SNTAGT. The CDR3 length is 14 residues. CDR3 sequence: CASSSLDLAEKLFF. In DNA, the CDR3 is TGTGCCAGCAGTTCTCTGGATCTGGCGGAAAAACTGTTTTTT.

The genes are TRBV19 and TRBJ1-5; no definite D call. V was pared by 3 bases and J by 8 bases, with 17 bases between. The CDR3 is made up of 15 amino acids. Germline CDR1 reads LNHDA; CDR2 reads SQIVND (reference sequence). The CDR3 loop reads CASSISRQGAEPQHF. The CDR3 region has the DNA TGTGCCAGTAGTATTTCCCGACAAGGAGCTGAGCCCCAGCATTTT.

This chain uses TRBV5-1 with TRBJ2-1; D gene unclear. CDR1 is SGHRS, CDR2 YFSETQ, per germline. The CDR3 extends over 12 amino acids. V lost 6 bases and J lost 9, with 13 bases in between. The CDR3 spells CASTLEWTEQFF. CDR3 DNA sequence: TGCGCCAGCACCCTAGAGTGGACTGAGCAGTTCTTC. The full variable domain, completed using reference TRBV5-1 and TRBJ2-1, is KAGVTQTPRYLIKTRGQQVTLSCSPISGHRSVSWYQQTPGQGLQFLFEYFSETQRNKGNFPGRFSGRQFSNSRSEMNVSTLELGDSALYLCASTLEWTEQFFGPGTRLTVL.

V gene TRBV6-1 combines with J gene TRBJ2-3, with 11 nucleotides matching TRBD1. V was clipped by 3 bases and J by 2 bases; unmatched bases: 1. The germline V gene encodes CDR1 MNHNS and CDR2 SASEGT. This CDR3 comprises 15 residues. Here the CDR3 reads CASSEGQGDTDTQYF. The CDR3 region has the DNA TGTGCCAGCAGTGAGGGACAGGGGGACACAGATACGCAGTATTTT.